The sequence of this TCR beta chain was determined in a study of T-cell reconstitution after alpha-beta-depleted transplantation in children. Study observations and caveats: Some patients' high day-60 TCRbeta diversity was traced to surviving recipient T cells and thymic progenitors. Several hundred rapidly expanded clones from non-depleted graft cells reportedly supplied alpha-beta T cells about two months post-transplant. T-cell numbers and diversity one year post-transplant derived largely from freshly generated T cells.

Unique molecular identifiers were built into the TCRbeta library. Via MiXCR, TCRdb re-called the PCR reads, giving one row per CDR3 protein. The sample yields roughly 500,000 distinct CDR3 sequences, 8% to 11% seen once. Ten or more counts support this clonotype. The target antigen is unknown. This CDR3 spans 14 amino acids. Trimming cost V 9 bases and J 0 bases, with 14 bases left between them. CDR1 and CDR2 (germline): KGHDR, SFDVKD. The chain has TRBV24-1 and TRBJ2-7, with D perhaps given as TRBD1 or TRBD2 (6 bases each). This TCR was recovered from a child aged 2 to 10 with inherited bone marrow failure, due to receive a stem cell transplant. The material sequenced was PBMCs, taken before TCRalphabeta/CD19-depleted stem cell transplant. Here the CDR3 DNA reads TGTGCCACCTCCGAAGGGGGGCTCTCCTACGAGCAGTACTTC. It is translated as CATSEGGLSYEQYF.